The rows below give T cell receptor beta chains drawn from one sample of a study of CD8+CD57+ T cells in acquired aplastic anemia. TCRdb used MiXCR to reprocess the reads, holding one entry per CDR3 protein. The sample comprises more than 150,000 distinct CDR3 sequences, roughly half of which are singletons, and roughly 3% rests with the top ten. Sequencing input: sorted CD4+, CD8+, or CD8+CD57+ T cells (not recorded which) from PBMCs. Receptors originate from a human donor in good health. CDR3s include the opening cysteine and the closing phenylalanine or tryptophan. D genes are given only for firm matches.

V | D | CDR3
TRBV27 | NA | CASRPASTDTQYF
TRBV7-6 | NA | CASSAGRNTGELFF
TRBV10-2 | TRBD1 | CASSEPGQGDTEAFF
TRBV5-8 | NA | CASSLGGGNTEAFF
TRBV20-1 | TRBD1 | CSARDRNSPLHF
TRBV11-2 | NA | CASSLARVNEQYF
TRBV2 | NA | CASSRGMPLHF
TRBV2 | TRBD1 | CASSEQGEAQPQHF
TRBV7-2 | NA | CASSFQGENYGYTF
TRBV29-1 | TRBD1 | CSVRQGAGEQYF
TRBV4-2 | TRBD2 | CASRGLAGGLSSYNEQFF
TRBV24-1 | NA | CATSDTSTNEKLFF
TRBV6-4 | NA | CASSDSATGELFF
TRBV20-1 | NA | CSAEEVNKNTEAFF
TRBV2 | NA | CASSYSRRVYEQYF
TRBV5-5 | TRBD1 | CASSPPGQGGGYTF
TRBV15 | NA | CATSREGFGAFF
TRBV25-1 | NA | CASSEWRSYNEQFF
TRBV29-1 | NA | CSVDSGNTEAFF
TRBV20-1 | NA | CSARVRGFVYGYTF
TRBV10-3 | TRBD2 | CAISESGLAGVADTQYF
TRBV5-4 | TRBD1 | CASSLDRVRNNEQFF
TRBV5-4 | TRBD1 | CASSLGQGGVFTDTQYF
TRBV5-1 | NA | CASNRLVTEAFF
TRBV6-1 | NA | CASRDGSTYEQYF
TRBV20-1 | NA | CSARWGDGYTF